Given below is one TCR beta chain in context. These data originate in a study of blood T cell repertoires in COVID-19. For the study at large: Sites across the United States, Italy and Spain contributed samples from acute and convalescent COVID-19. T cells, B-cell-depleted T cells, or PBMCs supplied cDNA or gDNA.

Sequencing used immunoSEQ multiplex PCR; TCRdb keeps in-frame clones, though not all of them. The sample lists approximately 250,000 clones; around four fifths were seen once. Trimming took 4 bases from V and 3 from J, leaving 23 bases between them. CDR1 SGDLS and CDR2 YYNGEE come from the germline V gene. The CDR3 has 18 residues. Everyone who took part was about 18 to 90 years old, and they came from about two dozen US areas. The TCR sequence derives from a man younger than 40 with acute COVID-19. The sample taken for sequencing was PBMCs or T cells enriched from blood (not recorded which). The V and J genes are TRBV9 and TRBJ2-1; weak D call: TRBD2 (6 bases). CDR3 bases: TGTGCCAGCAGCCCAGAACCTTCTGGGGTCGGGAGCTACAATGAGCAGTTCTTC. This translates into CASSPEPSGVGSYNEQFF.